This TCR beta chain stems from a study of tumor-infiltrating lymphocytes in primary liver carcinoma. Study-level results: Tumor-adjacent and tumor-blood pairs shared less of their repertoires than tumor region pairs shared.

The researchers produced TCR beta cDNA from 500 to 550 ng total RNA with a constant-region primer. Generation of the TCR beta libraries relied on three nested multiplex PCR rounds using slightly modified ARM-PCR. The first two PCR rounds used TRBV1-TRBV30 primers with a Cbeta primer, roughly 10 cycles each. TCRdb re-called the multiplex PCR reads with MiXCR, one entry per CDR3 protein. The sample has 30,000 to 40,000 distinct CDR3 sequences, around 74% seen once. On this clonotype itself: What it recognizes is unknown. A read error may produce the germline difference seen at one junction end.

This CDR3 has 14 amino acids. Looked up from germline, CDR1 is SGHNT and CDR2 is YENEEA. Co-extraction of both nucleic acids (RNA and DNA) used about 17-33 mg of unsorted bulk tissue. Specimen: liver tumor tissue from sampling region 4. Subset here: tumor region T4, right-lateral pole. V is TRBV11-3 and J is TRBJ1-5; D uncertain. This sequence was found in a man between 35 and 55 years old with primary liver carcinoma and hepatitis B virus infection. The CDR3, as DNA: TGTGTCAGCAGTGATAGCTATAGCAATCAGCACCAGCATTTT. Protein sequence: CVSSDSYSNQHQHF.